The clone carrying this TCR beta chain has just a few counts. The antigen is not known. This sample is part of a study of T cell repertoires in cytomegalovirus infection. The wider study: CMV infection and matching HLA type were both indicated by public TCR beta signatures.

Study-level findings and limits: Carriage of CMV together with the relevant HLA was identifiable through cumulative public TCR beta family frequency. CMV-specific TCR beta clonotypes restricted by HLA-C dominated the ex vivo response.

In TCRdb, the reads were re-called with MiXCR into one record per CDR3 protein. In the table there are approximately 180,000 distinct CDR3 sequences, about 18% of which are singletons. The CDR3 consists of 15 residues. Germline V gene lookup returns CDR1 SGHTA and CDR2 FQGNSA. Trimming at V came to 5 bases and at J to 5 bases, leaving 9 bases not matched to a gene. This receptor was obtained from a human donor in good health (CMV status not recorded). Some clones in this sample may be carry-over from other donors' samples. The chain employs TRBV7-2 and TRBJ2-5; 9 nucleotides align to TRBD1. The sample was CD8+ T cells from PBMCs. In DNA form, the CDR3 reads TGTGCCAGCAGCCCCGGGACAGGGTTTGGGGAGACCCAGTACTTC. Translating it yields CASSPGTGFGETQYF. Combining the CDR3 with reference TRBV7-2 and TRBJ2-5 gives the whole variable domain GAGVSQSPSNKVTEKGKDVELRCDPISGHTALYWYRQSLGQGLEFLIYFQGNSAPDKSGLPSDRFSAERTGGSVSTLTIQRTQQEDSAVYLCASSPGTGFGETQYFGPGTRLLVL.